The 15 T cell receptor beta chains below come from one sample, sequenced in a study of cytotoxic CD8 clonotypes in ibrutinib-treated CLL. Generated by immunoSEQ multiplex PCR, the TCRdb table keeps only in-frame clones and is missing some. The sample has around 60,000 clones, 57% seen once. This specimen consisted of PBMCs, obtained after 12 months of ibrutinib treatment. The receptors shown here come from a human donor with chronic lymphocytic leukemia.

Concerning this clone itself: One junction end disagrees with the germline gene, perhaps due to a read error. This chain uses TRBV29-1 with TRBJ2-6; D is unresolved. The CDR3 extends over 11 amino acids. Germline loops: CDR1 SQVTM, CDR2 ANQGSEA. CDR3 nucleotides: TGCAGCGTTCTTTCTGCGGAAGTCCCGACTTTC. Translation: CSVLSAEVPTF.

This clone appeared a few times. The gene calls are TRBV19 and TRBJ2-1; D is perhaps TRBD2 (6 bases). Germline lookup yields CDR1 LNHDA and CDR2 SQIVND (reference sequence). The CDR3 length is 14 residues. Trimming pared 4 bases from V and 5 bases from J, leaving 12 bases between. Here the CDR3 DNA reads TGTGCCAGTAGTACGTCTAGCGCGAACAATGAGCAGTTCTTC. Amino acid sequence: CASSTSSANNEQFF. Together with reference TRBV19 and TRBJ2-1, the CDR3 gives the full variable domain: DGGITQSPKYLFRKEGQNVTLSCEQNLNHDAMYWYRQDPGQGLRLIYYSQIVNDFQKGDIAEGYSVSREKKESFPLTVTSAQKNPTAFYLCASSTSSANNEQFFGPGTRLTVL.

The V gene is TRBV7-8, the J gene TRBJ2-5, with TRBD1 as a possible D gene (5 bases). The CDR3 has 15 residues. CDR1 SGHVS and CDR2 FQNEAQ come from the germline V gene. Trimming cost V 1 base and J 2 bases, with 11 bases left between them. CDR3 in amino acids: CASSLVGVGQETQYF. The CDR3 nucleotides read TGTGCCAGCAGCTTAGTAGGGGTTGGGCAAGAGACCCAGTACTTC.

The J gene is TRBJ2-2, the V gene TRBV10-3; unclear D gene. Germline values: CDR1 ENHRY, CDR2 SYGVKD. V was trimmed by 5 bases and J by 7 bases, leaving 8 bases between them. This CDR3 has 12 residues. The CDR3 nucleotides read TGTGCCATCAGTCCGTCCAACGGGGAGCTGTTTTTT. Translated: CAISPSNGELFF.

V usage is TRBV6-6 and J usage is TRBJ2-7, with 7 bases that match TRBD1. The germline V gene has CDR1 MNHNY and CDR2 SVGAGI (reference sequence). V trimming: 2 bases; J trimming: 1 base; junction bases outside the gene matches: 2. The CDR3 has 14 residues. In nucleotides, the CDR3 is TGTGCCAGCAGTTACACGGGACAGTCCTACGAGCAGTACTTC. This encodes CASSYTGQSYEQYF.

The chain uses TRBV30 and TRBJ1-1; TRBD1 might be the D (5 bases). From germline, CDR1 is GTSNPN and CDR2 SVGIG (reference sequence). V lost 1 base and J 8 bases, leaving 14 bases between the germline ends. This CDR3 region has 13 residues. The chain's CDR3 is CAWSGRGFYEAFF. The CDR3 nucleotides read TGTGCCTGGAGTGGAAGGGGTTTCTACGAAGCTTTCTTT.

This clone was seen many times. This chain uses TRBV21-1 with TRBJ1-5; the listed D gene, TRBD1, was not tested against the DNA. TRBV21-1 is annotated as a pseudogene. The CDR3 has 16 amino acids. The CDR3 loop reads CASSKEGRITSQPQHF. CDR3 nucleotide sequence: TGTGCCAGCAGCAAAGAAGGCAGGATTACTTCGCAGCCCCAGCATTTT.

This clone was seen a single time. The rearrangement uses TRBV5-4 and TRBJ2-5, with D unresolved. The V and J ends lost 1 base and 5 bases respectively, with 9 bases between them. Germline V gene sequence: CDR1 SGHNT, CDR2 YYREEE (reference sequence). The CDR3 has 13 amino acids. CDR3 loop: CASSLRMVETQYF. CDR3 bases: TGTGCCAGCAGCTTGAGAATGGTTGAGACCCAGTACTTC.

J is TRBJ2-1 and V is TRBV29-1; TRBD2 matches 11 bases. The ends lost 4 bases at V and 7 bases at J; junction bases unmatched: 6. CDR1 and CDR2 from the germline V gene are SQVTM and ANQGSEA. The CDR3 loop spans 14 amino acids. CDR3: CSVVGASGRNEQFF. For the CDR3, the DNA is TGCAGCGTTGTAGGGGCTAGCGGGAGGAATGAGCAGTTCTTC.

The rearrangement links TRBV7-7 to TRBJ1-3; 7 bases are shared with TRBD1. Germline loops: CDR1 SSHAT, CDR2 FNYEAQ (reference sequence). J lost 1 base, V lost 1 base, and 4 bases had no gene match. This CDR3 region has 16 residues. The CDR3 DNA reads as TGTGCCAGCAGCTTAGTGGCAGGGGGTTCTGGAAACACCATATATTTT. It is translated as CASSLVAGGSGNTIYF. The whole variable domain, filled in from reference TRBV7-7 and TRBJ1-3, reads GAGVSQSPRYKVTKRGQDVTLRCDPISSHATLYWYQQALGQGPEFLTYFNYEAQPDKSGLPSDRFSAERPEGSISTLTIQRTEQRDSAMYRCASSLVAGGSGNTIYFGEGSWLTVV.

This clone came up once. The CDR3, as DNA: TGTGCCAGCAGCTTGGGGACTAGCGGGAGTTCGGATGAGCAGTTCTTC. Translation gives CASSLGTSGSSDEQFF. The J gene is TRBJ2-1, the V gene TRBV5-8; 13 bases are shared with TRBD2. After removal of 0 bases from V and 8 bases from J, the junction contained 5 bases not matched to a gene. CDR1 SGHTS and CDR2 YDEGEE come from the germline V gene. This CDR3 region has 16 residues.

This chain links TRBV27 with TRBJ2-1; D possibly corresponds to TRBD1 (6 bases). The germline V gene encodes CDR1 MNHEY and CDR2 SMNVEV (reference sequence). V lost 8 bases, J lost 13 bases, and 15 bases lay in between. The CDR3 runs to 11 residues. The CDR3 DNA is TGTGCCAGCGTACAGGGATCGAGTCAGTTCTTC. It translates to CASVQGSSQFF.

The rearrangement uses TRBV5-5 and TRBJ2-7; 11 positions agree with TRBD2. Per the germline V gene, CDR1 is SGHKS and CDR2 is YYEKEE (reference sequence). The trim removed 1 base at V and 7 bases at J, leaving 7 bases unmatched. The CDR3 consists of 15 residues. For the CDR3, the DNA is TGTGCCAGCAGCTTGTTAGCGGGAGGGCCGTTGGAGCAGTACTTC. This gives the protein CASSLLAGGPLEQYF.

The CDR3 here is CASSLVSSGTEAFF. CDR3 nucleotide sequence: TGTGCCAGCAGCTTGGTTTCAAGCGGCACTGAAGCTTTCTTT. The chain has TRBV5-5 and TRBJ1-1; D call uncertain. V was cut by 0 bases and J by 4 bases, with 10 bases left in between. The CDR3 runs 14 residues. The germline gives CDR1 SGHKS, CDR2 YYEKEE (reference sequence). The variable domain in full, completed from reference TRBV5-5 and TRBJ1-1, reads DAGVTQSPTHLIKTRGQQVTLRCSPISGHKSVSWYQQVLGQGPQFIFQYYEKEERGRGNFPDRFSARQFPNYSSELNVNALLLGDSALYLCASSLVSSGTEAFFGQGTRLTVV.

CDR3: CASSFGLENLYEQYF. CDR3 DNA: TGTGCCAGCAGCTTTGGACTAGAAAACCTCTACGAGCAGTACTTC. The gene calls are TRBV5-6 and TRBJ2-7, with 7 bases matching TRBD2. The germline CDR1 and CDR2 sequences are SGHDT and YYEEEE. J gave up 3 bases and V 2 bases, and 8 bases lay outside the gene matches. This CDR3 region has 15 residues.